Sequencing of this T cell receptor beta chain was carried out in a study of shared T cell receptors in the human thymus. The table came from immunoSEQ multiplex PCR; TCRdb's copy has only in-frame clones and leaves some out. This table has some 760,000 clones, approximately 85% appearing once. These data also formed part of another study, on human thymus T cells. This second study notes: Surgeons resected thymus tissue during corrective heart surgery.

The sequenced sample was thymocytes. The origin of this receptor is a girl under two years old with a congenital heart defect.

The CDR3 sequence: CAWSVLGGAWTGIDNYGYTF. CDR3 bases: TGTGCCTGGAGTGTACTGGGGGGGGCCTGGACAGGGATCGATAACTATGGCTACACCTTC. This chain links TRBV30 with TRBJ1-2; 8 bases match TRBD1. Germline V lookup: CDR1 GTSNPN, CDR2 SVGIG (reference sequence). The CDR3 runs to 20 residues. The junction had 19 bases not matched to a gene; V was cut back by 0 bases and J by 1 base.